The sequence of this T cell receptor (beta chain) was determined in a study of Ad26.COV2.S vaccination and SARS-CoV-2 variants. The method was immunoSEQ multiplex PCR; TCRdb's version includes in-frame clones alone and lacks a portion of them. The repertoire consists of a few hundred thousand clones, with about 91% occurring once and the leading ten covering approximately 1.9%. Treatment defined: over 15 received Ad26.COV2.S at low or high dose, single or two shots; about 5 received placebo; per-sample allocation not given. Day 63 after the first vaccine or placebo injection was the time point for sampling. The CDR3 is made up of 15 amino acids. The V end lost 0 bases, the J end lost 4 bases, and 10 bases lay between the germline ends. Germline CDR1 and CDR2: WSHSY and SAAADI.

The input for sequencing was peripheral blood, taken in a trial of Ad26.COV2.S vaccine versus placebo. The chain joins TRBV10-2 to TRBJ1-5; a possible D gene is TRBD1 (6 bases). The sequence derives from a person between 18 and 59 years old who received the Ad26.COV2.S COVID-19 vaccine or a placebo. CDR3 in amino acids: CASSESGGANQPQHF. The CDR3 DNA follows: TGCGCCAGCAGTGAGTCGGGGGGGGCTAATCAGCCCCAGCATTTT.